The 15 T cell receptor beta chains given below trace back to one sample, sequenced in a study of human T cells and chemical hapten exposure. Sample time point: patch test 1, 2 weeks after DPC sensitization. Treatment noted: therapeutic diphenylcyclopropenone sensitization with weekly scalp DPC. MiXCR, run by TCRdb on the RACE reads, gives a single entry per CDR3 protein. Found here are about 380,000 distinct CDR3 sequences, more than 4.5% of them singletons; the top ten hold 2% to 2.5%. Here the sequenced sample was whole blood, taken in connection with sensitization to the hapten diphenylcyclopropenone (DPC). These receptors were collected from a woman aged 45 to 65 with alopecia areata. Some clones in this sample may be carry-over from other donors' samples.

Many counts were recorded for this clonotype. The chain couples TRBV6-1 to TRBJ2-4; a possible D gene is TRBD2 (6 bases). The germline CDR1 and CDR2 sequences are MNHNS and SASEGT. Trimming pared 6 bases from V and 8 bases from J, leaving 14 bases between. The CDR3 spans 13 residues. The CDR3 bases are TGTGCCAGCAGGCCGATTGTAGCGGACATTCAGTACTTC. As protein: CASRPIVADIQYF.

This clonotype was recorded at least ten times. The V gene is TRBV12-3 or TRBV12-4, the J gene TRBJ1-5, with D possibly being TRBD1 (5 bases). Trimming took off 6 bases at V and 5 bases at J, with 11 bases between the two ends. CDR3 length: 13 residues. The CDR3 DNA reads as TGTGCCAGCAGCCGGGGGGGAGATCAGCCCCAGCATTTT. Residues: CASSRGGDQPQHF.

This clonotype was counted many times. The chain couples TRBV27 to TRBJ2-5; TRBD1 aligns across 10 bases. V shed 1 base and J 4 bases; nucleotides not matched to a gene: 15. Germline V gene data show CDR1 as MNHEY and CDR2 as SMNVEV (reference sequence). The CDR3 loop spans 19 amino acids. The CDR3 DNA is TGTGCCAGCAGTTTATGGGGAAAGGTGGGGACAGGGGCCAGAGAGACCCAGTACTTC. This gives the protein CASSLWGKVGTGARETQYF.

This clonotype has a count of ten or more. This chain connects TRBV12-3 or TRBV12-4 to TRBJ1-2; maybe TRBD1 (5 bases). The length of the CDR3 is 15 residues. The V end lost 3 bases, the J end lost 8 bases, and 19 bases lay between the germline ends. The CDR3 region has the DNA TGTGCCAGCAGTTTGGTTGGGACTGGGGGTGGAGGCTACACCTTC. This translates into CASSLVGTGGGGYTF.

This clonotype has at least ten counts. The V call is TRBV3-1, the J call TRBJ2-1; 8 nucleotides agree with TRBD2. The germline V gene encodes CDR1 LGHDT and CDR2 YNNKEL (reference sequence). The CDR3 runs to 15 residues. V lost 4 bases, J lost 8 bases, and 10 bases stayed unmatched. Here the CDR3 reads CASSPGGGTRDEQFF. The CDR3 DNA sequence: TGTGCCAGCAGCCCGGGGGGGGGAACTCGGGATGAGCAGTTCTTC.

This clonotype was detected ten times or more. The V and J genes are TRBV14 and TRBJ2-1; D is ambiguous. The CDR3 length is 15 residues. Trimming pared 5 bases from V and 6 bases from J, leaving 17 bases between. The V gene's germline CDR1 is SGHDN and CDR2 FVKESK. CDR3 protein: CASSSPLDGFNEQFF. The CDR3 DNA follows: TGTGCCAGCAGCTCCCCCTTAGACGGTTTCAATGAGCAGTTCTTC.

This clonotype was observed a few times. The gene calls are TRBV20-1 and TRBJ2-2; a weak D match, TRBD1 (6 bases). Germline V gives CDR1 DFQATT, CDR2 SNEGSKA (reference sequence). This CDR3 has 13 amino acids. Trimming removed 5 bases at V and 1 base at J, with 8 bases between. CDR3 sequence (DNA): TGCAGTGCTCAGGACAGGAACACCGGGGAGCTGTTTTTT. Translating gives CSAQDRNTGELFF.

Ten or more counts support this clonotype. CDR3 sequence reads: CASSPGLADGTDTQYF. The CDR3, as DNA: TGTGCCAGCAGCCCTGGACTAGCGGATGGCACAGATACGCAGTATTTT. The chain combines TRBV28 with TRBJ2-3, with 10 bases lining up with TRBD2. CDR3 length equals 16 residues. Trimming at V came to 6 bases and at J to 1 base, leaving 7 bases not matched to a gene. The germline gives CDR1 MDHEN, CDR2 SYDVKM.

This clonotype appeared many times. The chain carries TRBV28 and TRBJ2-7; D is perhaps TRBD2 (6 bases). CDR3 size: 13 residues. Germline V lookup: CDR1 MDHEN, CDR2 SYDVKM. V lost 3 bases, J lost 4 bases, and 10 bases lay in between. The CDR3: CASSFSGTYEQYF. CDR3 bases: TGTGCCAGCAGTTTCTCCGGGACTTACGAGCAGTACTTC.

This clonotype was recorded many times. The chain has TRBV12-3 or TRBV12-4 and TRBJ1-5; D unclear. CDR3 length: 13 residues. The germline V and J ends were trimmed by 0 bases and 5 bases, with 5 bases remaining between them. CDR3 DNA sequence: TGTGCCAGCAGTTTAGCGTGGGATCAGCCCCAGCATTTT. This codes for CASSLAWDQPQHF.

This clonotype showed up just a few times. The chain uses TRBV5-6 and TRBJ2-5; D is uncertain. Trimming left V 2 bases short and J 2 bases short, with 13 bases between. Germline CDR1 SGHDT, CDR2 YYEEEE. The CDR3 spans 15 residues. The chain's CDR3 is CASSFTTHVQETQYF. As DNA, the CDR3 is TGTGCCAGCAGCTTCACGACCCACGTACAAGAGACCCAGTACTTC.

This clonotype showed up many times. This sequence joins TRBV6-1 and TRBJ2-7; tentative D call: TRBD1 (6 bases). V was shortened by 9 bases and J by 5 bases, with 14 bases between the two germline ends. The CDR3 sequence is 12 residues long. Per the germline V gene, CDR1 is MNHNS and CDR2 is SASEGT. As DNA, the CDR3 is TGTGCCAGTACCACAGGGTACCACGAGCAGTACTTC. This codes for CASTTGYHEQYF.

This clonotype has a count of ten or more. This rearrangement joins TRBV5-1 to TRBJ2-5; a weak D match, TRBD2 (6 bases). Trimming took off 3 bases at V and 0 bases at J, with 6 bases between the two ends. This CDR3 has 13 residues. Per germline, CDR1 SGHRS and CDR2 YFSETQ. This chain's CDR3 is CASSSGDQETQYF. The CDR3, as DNA: TGCGCCAGCAGCTCGGGAGACCAAGAGACCCAGTACTTC.

The rearrangement uses TRBV12-3 or TRBV12-4 and TRBJ2-1, with D tentatively TRBD2 (7 bases). The V gene lost 3 bases and the J gene lost 0 bases, with 15 bases spanning the gap. The CDR3 consists of 17 residues. The DNA for the CDR3 is TGTGCCAGCAGTTTGGCAAGGGGGGGGATCTCCTACAATGAGCAGTTCTTC. Residues: CASSLARGGISYNEQFF.

This clonotype was observed at least ten times. This chain uses TRBV5-1 with TRBJ2-3, with D perhaps given as TRBD1 or TRBD2 (5 bases each). The length of the CDR3 is 13 residues. V dropped 2 bases and J dropped 6 bases, with 10 bases sitting between them. In germline, CDR1 is SGHRS, CDR2 YFSETQ. The chain's CDR3 is CASSFGEGDTQYF. CDR3 in DNA: TGCGCCAGCAGCTTCGGAGAGGGGGATACGCAGTATTTT.